Described below is a single TCR beta chain sequence and its context. Its antigen is as yet unknown. A second PCR of about 7 to 12 cycles used a sample-barcoded 5' primer and a J-beta primer mix. TCRdb re-analysed the 5' RACE reads in MiXCR, keeping a single row per CDR3 protein. The sample yields roughly 560,000 distinct CDR3 sequences, approximately 25% seen once. The data are from a study of blood T cells in healthy people across ages. General study results and limits: Reliance upon unsorted PBMCs precluded definitive naive versus antigen-experienced comparison.

These data are also associated with another study on T cells of mothers and their children. That source reports: The study recruited a few healthy Caucasian mothers and their six children as donors.

This sequence was found in a boy aged 5-17 years in good health. Sequencing used blood.

The CDR3 sequence is CSARVGASLTDTQYF. DNA for the CDR3: TGCAGTGCTAGAGTAGGCGCTAGCTTGACAGATACGCAGTATTTT. The chain is built from TRBV20-1 and TRBJ2-3, with a tentative D call TRBD2 (5 bases). CDR1 DFQATT and CDR2 SNEGSKA come from the germline V gene (reference sequence). Trimming cost V 1 base and J 3 bases, with 14 bases left between them. The CDR3 consists of 15 residues.